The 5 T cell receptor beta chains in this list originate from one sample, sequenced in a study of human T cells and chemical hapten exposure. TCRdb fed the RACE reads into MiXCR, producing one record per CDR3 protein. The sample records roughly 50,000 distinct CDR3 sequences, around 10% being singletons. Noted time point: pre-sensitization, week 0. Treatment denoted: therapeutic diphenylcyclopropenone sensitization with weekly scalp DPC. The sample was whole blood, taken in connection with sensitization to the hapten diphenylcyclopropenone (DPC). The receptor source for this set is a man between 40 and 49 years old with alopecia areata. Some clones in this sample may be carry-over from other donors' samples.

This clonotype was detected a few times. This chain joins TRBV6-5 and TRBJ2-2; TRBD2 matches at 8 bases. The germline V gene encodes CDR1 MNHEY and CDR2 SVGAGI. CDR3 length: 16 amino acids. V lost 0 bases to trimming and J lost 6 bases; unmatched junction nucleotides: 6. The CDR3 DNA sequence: TGTGCCAGCAGTTACTCGTCGGGAGGGCTGTCCGGGGAGCTGTTTTTT. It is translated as CASSYSSGGLSGELFF.

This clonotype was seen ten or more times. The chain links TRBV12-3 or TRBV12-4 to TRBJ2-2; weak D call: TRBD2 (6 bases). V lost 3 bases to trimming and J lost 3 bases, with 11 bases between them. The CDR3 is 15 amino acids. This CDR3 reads CASSFRDFHTGELFF. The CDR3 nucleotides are TGTGCCAGCAGTTTCCGGGACTTTCACACCGGGGAGCTGTTTTTT.

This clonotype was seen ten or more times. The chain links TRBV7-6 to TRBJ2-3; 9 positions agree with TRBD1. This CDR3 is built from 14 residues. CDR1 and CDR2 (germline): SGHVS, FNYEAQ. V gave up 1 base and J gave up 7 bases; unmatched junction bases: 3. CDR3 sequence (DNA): TGTGCCAGCAGCTTAGGAACAGGGGGCAATACGCAGTATTTT. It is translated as CASSLGTGGNTQYF.

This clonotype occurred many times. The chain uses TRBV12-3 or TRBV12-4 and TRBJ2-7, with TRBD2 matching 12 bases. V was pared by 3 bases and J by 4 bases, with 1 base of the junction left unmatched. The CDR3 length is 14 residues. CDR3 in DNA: TGTGCCAGCAGTTTGACTAGCGGGAGTTACGAGCAGTACTTC. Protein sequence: CASSLTSGSYEQYF.

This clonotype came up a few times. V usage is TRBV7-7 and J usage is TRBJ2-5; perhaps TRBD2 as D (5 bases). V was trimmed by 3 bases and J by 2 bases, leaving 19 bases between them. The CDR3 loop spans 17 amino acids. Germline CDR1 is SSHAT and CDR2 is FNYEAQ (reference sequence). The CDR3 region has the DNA TGTGCCAGCAGCTTTCTCGAGGGTCGTCCGGGGCAAGAGACCCAGTACTTC. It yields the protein CASSFLEGRPGQETQYF.